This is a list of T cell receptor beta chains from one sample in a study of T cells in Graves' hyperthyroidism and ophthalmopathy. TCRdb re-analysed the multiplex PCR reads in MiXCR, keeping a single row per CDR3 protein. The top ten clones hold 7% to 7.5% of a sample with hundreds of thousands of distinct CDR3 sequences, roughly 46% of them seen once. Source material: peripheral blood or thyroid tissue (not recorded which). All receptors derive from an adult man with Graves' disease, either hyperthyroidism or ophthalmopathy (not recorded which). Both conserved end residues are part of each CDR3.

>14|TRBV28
CASSPPGQIYERYF
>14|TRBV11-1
CASSVGGWNTEAFF
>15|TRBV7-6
CASSLAGGRDQPQHF
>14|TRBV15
CATSGVQVNQPQHF
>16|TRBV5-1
CASSLRTGIEDTEAFF
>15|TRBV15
CATSSREGLRYGYTF
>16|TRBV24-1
CATSHQADSYQETQYF
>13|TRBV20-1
CSARGGRGDGYTF
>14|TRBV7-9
CASSSMDREHEQYF
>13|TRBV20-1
CSATGPYSETQYF
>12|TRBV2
CASSEPGQAQHF
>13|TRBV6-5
CASSSGLTYEQYF
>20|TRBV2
CASSAHRLAGGRETHEKLFF
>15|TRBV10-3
CASSTGTLGRGAQHF
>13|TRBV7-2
CASSPTVGETQYF
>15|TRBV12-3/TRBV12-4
CASSSGGSIVTEAFF
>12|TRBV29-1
CSEDRVAYGYTF
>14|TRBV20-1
CSASPGQGENEQYF
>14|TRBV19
CASARPGGSYGYTF
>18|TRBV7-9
CASSQGLAGGPVQETQYF